The rows below give T cell receptor beta chains drawn from one sample of a study of human T cells and chemical hapten exposure. Via MiXCR, TCRdb re-called the RACE reads, giving one row per CDR3 protein. The sample comprises approximately 350,000 distinct CDR3 sequences, roughly 6% of which are singletons, and around 5.6% rests with the top ten. The sequencing here drew on whole blood, taken in connection with sensitization to the hapten diphenylcyclopropenone (DPC). The receptors originated from a woman younger than 30 with alopecia areata. Some clones in this sample may be carry-over from other donors' samples. The conserved cysteine and the conserved F or W are not part of the CDR3 here.

J gene: TRBJ1-1; V gene: TRBV27; CDR3 length: 12; CDR3 protein: ASSFGQRNTEAF
J gene: TRBJ1-1; V gene: TRBV6-1; CDR3 length: 14; CDR3 protein: ASSDGMTDVNTEAF
J gene: TRBJ1-1; V gene: TRBV7-2; CDR3 length: 13; CDR3 protein: ASSLVSGGRTEAF
J gene: TRBJ2-2; V gene: TRBV6-4; CDR3 length: 17; CDR3 protein: ASSDSTSASGVSTGELF
J gene: TRBJ1-3; V gene: TRBV7-2; CDR3 length: 15; CDR3 protein: ASSLDRWSGGGNTIY
J gene: TRBJ2-5; V gene: TRBV7-9; CDR3 length: 12; CDR3 protein: ASSDKDRIETQY
J gene: TRBJ1-1; V gene: TRBV7-9; CDR3 length: 12; CDR3 protein: ASREVRANTEAF
J gene: TRBJ2-7; V gene: TRBV6-2/TRBV6-3; CDR3 length: 11; CDR3 protein: ASSSTDTYEQY
J gene: TRBJ1-4; V gene: TRBV7-8; CDR3 length: 13; CDR3 protein: ASSSTGTAGEKLF
J gene: TRBJ2-7; V gene: TRBV29-1; CDR3 length: 9; CDR3 protein: SGTDGYEQY
J gene: TRBJ2-3; V gene: TRBV5-1; CDR3 length: 13; CDR3 protein: ASSRPDGSTDTQY